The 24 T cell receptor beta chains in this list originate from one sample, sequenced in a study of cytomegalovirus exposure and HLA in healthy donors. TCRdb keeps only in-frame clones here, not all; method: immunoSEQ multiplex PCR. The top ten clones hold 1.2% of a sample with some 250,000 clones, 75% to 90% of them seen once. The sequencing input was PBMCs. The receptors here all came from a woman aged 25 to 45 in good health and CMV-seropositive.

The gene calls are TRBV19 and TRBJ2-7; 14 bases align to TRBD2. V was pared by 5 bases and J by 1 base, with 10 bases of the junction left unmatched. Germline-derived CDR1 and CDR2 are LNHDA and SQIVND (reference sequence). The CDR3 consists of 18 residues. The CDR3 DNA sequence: TGTGCCAGTAGTGTTCTAGGACTAGCGGGAGGTCCTTCCTACGAGCAGTACTTC. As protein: CASSVLGLAGGPSYEQYF.

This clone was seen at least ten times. Here the CDR3 reads CASNEAGANQPQHF. CDR3 in DNA: TGTGCCAGCAATGAGGCAGGGGCAAATCAGCCCCAGCATTTT. The chain links TRBV2 to TRBJ1-5; D might be TRBD1 (6 bases). The V end lost 7 bases, the J end lost 4 bases, and 14 bases lay between the germline ends. The CDR3 extends over 14 amino acids. In germline, CDR1 is SNHLY, CDR2 FYNNEI.

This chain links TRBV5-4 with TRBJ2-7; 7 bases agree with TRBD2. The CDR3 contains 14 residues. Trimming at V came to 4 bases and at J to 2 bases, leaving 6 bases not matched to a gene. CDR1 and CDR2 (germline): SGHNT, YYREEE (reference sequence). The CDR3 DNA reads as TGTGCCAGCAGCCCGCGGGGGAAGGCCTACGAGCAGTACTTC. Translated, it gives CASSPRGKAYEQYF.

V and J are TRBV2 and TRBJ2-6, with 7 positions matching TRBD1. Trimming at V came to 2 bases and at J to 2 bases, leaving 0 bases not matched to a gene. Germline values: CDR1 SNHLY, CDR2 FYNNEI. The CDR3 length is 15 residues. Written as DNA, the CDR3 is TGTGCCAGCAGTGAAACAGGGGCTGGGGCCAACGTCCTGACTTTC. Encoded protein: CASSETGAGANVLTF.

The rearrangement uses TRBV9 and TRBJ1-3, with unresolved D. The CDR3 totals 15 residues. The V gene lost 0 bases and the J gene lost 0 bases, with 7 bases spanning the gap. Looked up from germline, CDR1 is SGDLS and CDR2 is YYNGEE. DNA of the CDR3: TGTGCCAGCAGCGTAGGTCCAGTCTCTGGAAACACCATATATTTT. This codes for CASSVGPVSGNTIYF.

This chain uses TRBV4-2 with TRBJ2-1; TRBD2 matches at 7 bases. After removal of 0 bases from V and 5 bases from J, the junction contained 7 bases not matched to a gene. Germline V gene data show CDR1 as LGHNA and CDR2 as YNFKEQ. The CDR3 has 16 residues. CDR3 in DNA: TGTGCCAGCAGCCAAGATCCGGGAGGAGGGAACAATGAGCAGTTCTTC. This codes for CASSQDPGGGNNEQFF.

Written as DNA, the CDR3 is TGTGCCAGCAGTTTCACGATAGCGGGAGGAGAATTCCATGAGCAGTTCTTC. It translates to CASSFTIAGGEFHEQFF. This chain links TRBV28 with TRBJ2-1; 10 nucleotides align to TRBD2. J was trimmed by 8 bases and V by 3 bases; bases with no gene match: 13. Looked up from germline, CDR1 is MDHEN and CDR2 is SYDVKM. CDR3 size: 17 residues.

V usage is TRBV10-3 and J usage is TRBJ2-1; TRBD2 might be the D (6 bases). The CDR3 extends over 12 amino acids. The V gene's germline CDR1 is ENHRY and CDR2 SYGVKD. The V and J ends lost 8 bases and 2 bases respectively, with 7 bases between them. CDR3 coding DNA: TGTGCCATCGGGGGGACCTACAATGAGCAGTTCTTC. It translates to CAIGGTYNEQFF.

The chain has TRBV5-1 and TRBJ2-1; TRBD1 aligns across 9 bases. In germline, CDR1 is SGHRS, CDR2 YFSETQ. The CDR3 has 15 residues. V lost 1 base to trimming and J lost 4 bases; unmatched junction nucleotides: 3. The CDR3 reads CASSLIGTGYNEQFF. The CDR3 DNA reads TGCGCCAGCAGCTTGATCGGGACAGGGTACAATGAGCAGTTCTTC.

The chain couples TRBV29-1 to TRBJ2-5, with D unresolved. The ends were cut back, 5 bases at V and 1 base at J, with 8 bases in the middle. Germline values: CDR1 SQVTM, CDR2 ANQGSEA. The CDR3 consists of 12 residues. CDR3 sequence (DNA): TGCAGCGTTAAAAGAGGCCAAGAGACCCAGTACTTC. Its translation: CSVKRGQETQYF.

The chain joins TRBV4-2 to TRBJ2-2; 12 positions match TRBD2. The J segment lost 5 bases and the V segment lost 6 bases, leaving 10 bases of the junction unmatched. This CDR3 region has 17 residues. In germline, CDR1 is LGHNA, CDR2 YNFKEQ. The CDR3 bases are TGTGCCAGCAGTCGAGGGACTAGCGGGCAATCGACCGGGGAGCTGTTTTTT. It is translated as CASSRGTSGQSTGELFF.

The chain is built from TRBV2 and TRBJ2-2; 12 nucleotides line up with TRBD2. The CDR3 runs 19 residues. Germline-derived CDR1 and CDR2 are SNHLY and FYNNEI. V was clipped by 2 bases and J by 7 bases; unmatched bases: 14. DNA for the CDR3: TGTGCCAGCAGTGAACGGACTAGCGGGACCCATTATTGGGGCGGGGAGCTGTTTTTT. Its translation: CASSERTSGTHYWGGELFF.

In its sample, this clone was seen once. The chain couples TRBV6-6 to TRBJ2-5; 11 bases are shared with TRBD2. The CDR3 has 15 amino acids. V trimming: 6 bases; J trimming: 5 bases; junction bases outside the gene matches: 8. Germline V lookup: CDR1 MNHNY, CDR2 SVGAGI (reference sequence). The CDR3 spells CASRIDSGREETQYF. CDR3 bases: TGTGCCAGCAGGATCGATAGCGGGAGGGAGGAGACCCAGTACTTC.

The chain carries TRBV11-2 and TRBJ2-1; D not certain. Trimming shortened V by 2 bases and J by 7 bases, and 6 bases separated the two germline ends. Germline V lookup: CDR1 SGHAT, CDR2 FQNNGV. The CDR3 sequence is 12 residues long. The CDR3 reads CASSLFINEQFF. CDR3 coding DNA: TGTGCCAGCAGCTTATTTATAAATGAGCAGTTCTTC.

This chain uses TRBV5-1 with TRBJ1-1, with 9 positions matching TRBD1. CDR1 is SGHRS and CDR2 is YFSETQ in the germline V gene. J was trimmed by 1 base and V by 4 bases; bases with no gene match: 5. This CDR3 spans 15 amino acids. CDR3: CASSVQGAGNTEAFF. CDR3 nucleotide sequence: TGCGCCAGCAGCGTACAGGGGGCAGGGAACACTGAAGCTTTCTTT.

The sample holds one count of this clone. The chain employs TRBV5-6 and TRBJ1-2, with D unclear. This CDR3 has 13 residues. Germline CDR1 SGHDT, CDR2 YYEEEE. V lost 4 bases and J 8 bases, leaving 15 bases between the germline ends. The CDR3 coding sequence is TGTGCCAGCAGCACCGTTGTCCTCCGGGGCTACACCTTC. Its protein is CASSTVVLRGYTF.

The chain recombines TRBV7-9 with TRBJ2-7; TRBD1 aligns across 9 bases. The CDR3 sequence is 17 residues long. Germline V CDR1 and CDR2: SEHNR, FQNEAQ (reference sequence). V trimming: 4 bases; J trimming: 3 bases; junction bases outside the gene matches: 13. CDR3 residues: CASSSTIIRDRDYEQYF. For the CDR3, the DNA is TGTGCCAGCAGCTCTACCATCATCCGGGACAGGGACTACGAGCAGTACTTC.

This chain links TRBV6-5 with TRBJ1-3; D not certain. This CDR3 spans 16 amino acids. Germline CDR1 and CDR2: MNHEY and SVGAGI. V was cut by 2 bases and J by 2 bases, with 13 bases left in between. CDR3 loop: CASSYGQSLAGNTIYF. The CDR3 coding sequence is TGTGCCAGCAGTTACGGGCAATCCCTCGCTGGAAACACCATATATTTT.

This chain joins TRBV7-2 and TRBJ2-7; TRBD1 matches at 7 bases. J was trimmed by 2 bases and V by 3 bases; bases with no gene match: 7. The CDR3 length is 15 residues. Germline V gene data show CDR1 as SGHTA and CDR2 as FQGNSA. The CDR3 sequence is CASSFNRGRAYEQYF. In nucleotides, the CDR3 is TGTGCCAGCAGCTTCAACAGGGGTAGGGCCTACGAGCAGTACTTC.

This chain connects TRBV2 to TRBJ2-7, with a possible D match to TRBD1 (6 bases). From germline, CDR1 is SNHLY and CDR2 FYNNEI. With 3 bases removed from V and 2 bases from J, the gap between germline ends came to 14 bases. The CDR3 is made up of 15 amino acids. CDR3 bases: TGTGCCAGCAGTGACAGAACAGGGTATGCCTACGAGCAGTACTTC. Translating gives CASSDRTGYAYEQYF.

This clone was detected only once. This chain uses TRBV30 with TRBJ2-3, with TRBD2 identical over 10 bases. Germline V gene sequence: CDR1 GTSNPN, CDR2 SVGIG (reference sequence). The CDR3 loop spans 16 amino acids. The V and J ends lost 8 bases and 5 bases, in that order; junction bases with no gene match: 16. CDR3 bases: TGTGCCGGGACCCTGACCCCTAGCGGGAGTGGAGATACGCAGTATTTT. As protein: CAGTLTPSGSGDTQYF.

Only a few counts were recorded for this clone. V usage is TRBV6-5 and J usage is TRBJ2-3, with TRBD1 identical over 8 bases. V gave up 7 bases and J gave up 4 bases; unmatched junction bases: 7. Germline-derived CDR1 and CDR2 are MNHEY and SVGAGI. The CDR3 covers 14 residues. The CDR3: CASTDRGAADTQYF. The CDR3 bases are TGTGCCAGCACCGACAGGGGAGCAGCAGATACGCAGTATTTT.

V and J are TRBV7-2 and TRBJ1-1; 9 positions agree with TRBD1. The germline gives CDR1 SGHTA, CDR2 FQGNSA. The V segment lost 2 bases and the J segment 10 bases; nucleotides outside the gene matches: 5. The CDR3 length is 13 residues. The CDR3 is CASSLNEGQGAFF. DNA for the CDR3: TGTGCCAGCAGCTTAAATGAGGGACAGGGAGCTTTCTTT.

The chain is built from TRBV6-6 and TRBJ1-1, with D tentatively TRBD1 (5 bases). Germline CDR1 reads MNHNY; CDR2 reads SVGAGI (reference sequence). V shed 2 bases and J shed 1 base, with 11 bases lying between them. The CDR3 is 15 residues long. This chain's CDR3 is CASSYRGLENTEAFF. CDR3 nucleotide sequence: TGTGCCAGCAGTTACAGGGGCCTAGAGAACACTGAAGCTTTCTTT.